This T cell receptor (beta chain) is from a study of blood T cells in healthy people across ages. At the level of the study: About one barcoded beta molecule per two T cells was captured by template switching.

Broader study findings: Among T cells, TCR beta diversity per million cells dropped roughly linearly as age rose.

On this clonotype: The antigen is unknown.

Then a second PCR, running about 7 to 11 cycles, was carried out with a sample-barcoded 5' primer and a J-beta primer mix. TCRdb reanalysed the 5' RACE reads using MiXCR and keeps one entry per CDR3 protein. This table has about 640,000 distinct CDR3 sequences, approximately 50% appearing once. Germline V gene lookup returns CDR1 MNHEY and CDR2 SMNVEV (reference sequence). The junction had 7 bases not matched to a gene; V was cut back by 6 bases and J by 4 bases. This CDR3 comprises 15 residues. The specimen sequenced was blood. V is TRBV27 and J is TRBJ2-1; 9 bases match TRBD1. This TCR derives from a man aged 55 to 70 in good health. The CDR3 nucleotides read TGTGCCAGCAGGGTCGACAGGGGGGGATACAATGAGCAGTTCTTC. It encodes CASRVDRGGYNEQFF.